These 5 T cell receptor beta chains came from one sample sequenced in a study of T cells in Graves' hyperthyroidism and ophthalmopathy. The investigators amplified TCR beta CDR3 regions from RNA transcripts. RT-PCR in the first round (using the HTBI primer set) targeted the TCR CDR3. TCRdb fed the multiplex PCR reads into MiXCR, producing one record per CDR3 protein. The repertoire consists of some 550,000 distinct CDR3 sequences, with 15% to 20% occurring once and the leading ten covering under 3.5%. The material sequenced was blood. The receptors shown here come from a middle-aged woman with Graves' ophthalmopathy.

This clonotype was observed at least ten times. The gene calls are TRBV5-1 and TRBJ1-1; TRBD1 agrees at 11 bases. The CDR3 totals 15 residues. Germline assignment: CDR1 SGHRS and CDR2 YFSETQ. After removal of 3 bases from V and 5 bases from J, the junction contained 6 bases not matched to a gene. The CDR3 here is CASSSSGDRGTEAFF. The CDR3 nucleotides read TGCGCCAGCAGCTCGTCCGGGGACAGGGGGACTGAAGCTTTCTTT.

V is TRBV5-1 and J is TRBJ2-3; TRBD1 is a possible D gene (5 bases). V shed 5 bases and J shed 0 bases, with 13 bases lying between them. Germline V CDR1 and CDR2: SGHRS, YFSETQ. There are 15 residues in the CDR3. The CDR3 here is CASRGVTASTDTQYF. CDR3 in DNA: TGCGCCAGCAGAGGTGTGACAGCTAGCACAGATACGCAGTATTTT.

This clonotype was picked up many times. The chain employs TRBV20-1 and TRBJ2-5; 7 bases align to TRBD2. After removal of 1 base from V and 5 bases from J, the junction contained 4 bases not matched to a gene. CDR1 is DFQATT, CDR2 SNEGSKA, per germline (reference sequence). This CDR3 has 13 amino acids. This CDR3 reads CSARVVSGETQYF. The CDR3 DNA follows: TGCAGTGCTAGAGTGGTTAGCGGGGAGACCCAGTACTTC.

V gene TRBV12-3 or TRBV12-4 combines with J gene TRBJ2-2; no definite D call. The CDR3 consists of 12 residues. Trimming stripped 2 bases from V and 7 bases from J, with 5 bases between. This CDR3 reads CASSLRFGELFF. As DNA, the CDR3 is TGTGCCAGCAGTTTACGTTTCGGGGAGCTGTTTTTT.

Turning to this clonotype: A much larger clonotype is one base distant, so this may be a read error. The J gene is TRBJ2-5, the V gene TRBV27; 7 nucleotides align to TRBD1. V shed 6 bases and J 3 bases; nucleotides not matched to a gene: 10. CDR3 length equals 15 residues. Germline lookup yields CDR1 MNHEY and CDR2 SMNVEV (reference sequence). In nucleotides, the CDR3 is TGTGCCAGCAGCGACGCCTCAGGGGGAAAAGAGACCCAGTACTTC. It translates to CASSDASGGKETQYF.